The 15 T cell receptor beta chains listed next were all sequenced from one sample in a study of T cell repertoires in cytomegalovirus infection. MiXCR, applied by TCRdb to the reads, yields one record per CDR3 protein. The table shows over 250,000 distinct CDR3 sequences, with 25% occurring only once. What was sequenced was PBMCs. Receptors originate from a human donor in good health (CMV status not recorded). Some clones in this sample may be carry-over from other donors' samples.

This clonotype was detected many times. This chain connects TRBV11-2 to TRBJ2-7; tentatively, D is TRBD2 (7 bases). Trimming removed 1 base at V and 6 bases at J, with 19 bases between. This CDR3 contains 16 residues. CDR1 and CDR2 (germline): SGHAT, FQNNGV. CDR3 DNA: TGTGCCAGCAGCTTAGGGGCCGGGGGGCCCGCGGGCGAGCAGTACTTC. Amino acids: CASSLGAGGPAGEQYF.

This clonotype was counted a few times. The rearrangement joins TRBV6-1 to TRBJ2-7; D is possibly TRBD1 (6 bases). Per germline, CDR1 MNHNS and CDR2 SASEGT. V gave up 2 bases and J gave up 3 bases, with 23 bases separating them. The CDR3 covers 18 residues. CDR3 nucleotide sequence: TGTGCCAGCAGTGAAAGCTTACTCACGGGACAAAGTTTCTACGAGCAGTACTTC. This codes for CASSESLLTGQSFYEQYF.

The chain combines TRBV11-2 with TRBJ1-2; D is unclear. This CDR3 region has 11 residues. CDR1 is SGHAT, CDR2 FQNNGV, per germline. The V and J ends lost 3 bases and 5 bases respectively, with 4 bases between them. CDR3 sequence reads: CASSLYYGYTF. DNA of the CDR3: TGTGCCAGCAGCTTGTATTATGGCTACACCTTC.

V usage is TRBV5-5 and J usage is TRBJ2-1; 12 bases match TRBD2. The CDR3 consists of 14 residues. The V gene's germline CDR1 is SGHKS and CDR2 YYEKEE (reference sequence). V lost 3 bases to trimming and J lost 10 bases; unmatched junction nucleotides: 5. The CDR3 sequence is CASSSSGGAQEQFF. The CDR3 DNA reads TGTGCCAGCAGCTCTAGCGGGGGGGCGCAGGAGCAGTTCTTC.

This clonotype was recorded only once. The chain joins TRBV20-1 to TRBJ1-2; D gene ambiguous. This CDR3 spans 13 amino acids. V lost 0 bases, J lost 8 bases, and 13 bases lay in between. Germline V gene data show CDR1 as DFQATT and CDR2 as SNEGSKA (reference sequence). The CDR3, as DNA: TGCAGTGCTAGAGATTCAGTAGGTTCGGGCTACACCTTC. Its translation is CSARDSVGSGYTF.

This clonotype was seen only once. The rearrangement uses TRBV20-1 and TRBJ1-1, with 9 bases identical to TRBD1. This CDR3 contains 14 residues. Germline V lookup: CDR1 DFQATT, CDR2 SNEGSKA (reference sequence). V shed 6 bases and J 2 bases; nucleotides not matched to a gene: 7. The CDR3 is CSAGQGTTNTEAFF. Here the CDR3 DNA reads TGCAGTGCAGGACAGGGGACGACCAACACTGAAGCTTTCTTT.

DNA of the CDR3: TGCAGCGCCGTGGGACTAGCGGGCTACAATGAGCAGTTCTTC. Translating gives CSAVGLAGYNEQFF. The chain carries TRBV29-1 and TRBJ2-1; TRBD2 matches at 12 bases. V shed 7 bases and J 3 bases; nucleotides not matched to a gene: 4. The germline CDR1 and CDR2 sequences are SQVTM and ANQGSEA. This CDR3 is built from 14 residues.

The chain joins TRBV7-9 to TRBJ1-2; D is unresolved. Germline CDR1 SEHNR, CDR2 FQNEAQ (reference sequence). Deletions cut 1 base from V and 3 bases from J, with 9 bases between. There are 14 residues in the CDR3. The CDR3 DNA follows: TGTGCCAGCAGCTTAGTAGATCTGGACTATGGCTACACCTTC. Protein sequence: CASSLVDLDYGYTF.

This clonotype came up a few times. The V gene is TRBV20-1, the J gene TRBJ1-5; perhaps TRBD1 as D (5 bases). Trimming shortened V by 0 bases and J by 7 bases, and 13 bases separated the two germline ends. Germline V lookup: CDR1 DFQATT, CDR2 SNEGSKA (reference sequence). The CDR3 extends over 14 amino acids. CDR3 sequence: CSARDRRGQQPQHF. The DNA for the CDR3 is TGCAGTGCTAGAGATAGGAGGGGCCAACAGCCCCAGCATTTT.

This clonotype was observed a handful of times. CDR3: CASSLAHRGEQFF. DNA for the CDR3: TGTGCCAGCAGCTTAGCGCATAGGGGTGAGCAGTTCTTC. V usage is TRBV7-6 and J usage is TRBJ2-1; a weak D match, TRBD1 (5 bases). The ends were cut back, 0 bases at V and 9 bases at J, with 9 bases in the middle. Germline V CDR1 and CDR2: SGHVS, FNYEAQ. There are 13 residues in the CDR3.

This clonotype has a count of ten or more. The V and J genes are TRBV12-3 or TRBV12-4 and TRBJ2-2; the D gene could be TRBD1 or TRBD2 (5 bases each). CDR3 length: 14 residues. The V end was cut by 5 bases, the J end by 8 bases, with 15 bases between. The CDR3 DNA reads TGTGCCAGCAGTCCCGGGACGTTGAGGGGGGAGCTGTTTTTT. Protein sequence: CASSPGTLRGELFF.

This chain connects TRBV12-3 or TRBV12-4 to TRBJ2-5; TRBD2 might be the D (6 bases). The CDR3 has 15 amino acids. V dropped 3 bases and J dropped 1 base, with 12 bases sitting between them. CDR3 amino acids: CASSFGGSGQETQYF. The CDR3 region has the DNA TGTGCCAGCAGTTTTGGAGGGAGCGGCCAAGAGACCCAGTACTTC.

A few counts support this clonotype. This sequence joins TRBV29-1 and TRBJ1-2; the D is unclear. Germline V gene sequence: CDR1 SQVTM, CDR2 ANQGSEA. The CDR3 spans 12 residues. With 7 bases removed from V and 2 bases from J, the gap between germline ends came to 11 bases. The DNA of the CDR3 is TGCAGCGGAGGACGGGCGAACTATGGCTACACCTTC. Its translation is CSGGRANYGYTF.

This clonotype has at least ten counts. CDR3 DNA: TGTGCCAGCAGCCCCCCGGGGACCTACGAGCAGTACTTC. Protein sequence: CASSPPGTYEQYF. The V and J genes are TRBV7-2 and TRBJ2-7, with a possible D match to TRBD2 (5 bases). Trimming pared 5 bases from V and 2 bases from J, leaving 10 bases between. The CDR3 contains 13 residues. CDR1 is SGHTA, CDR2 FQGNSA, per germline.

This clonotype occurred a few times. The gene calls are TRBV25-1 and TRBJ2-2; 12 bases are a match to TRBD2. Losses at the gene ends were 4 bases for V and 3 bases for J; bases not matched to a gene: 3. The CDR3 length is 16 residues. Germline V lookup: CDR1 MGHDK, CDR2 SYGVNS. Written as DNA, the CDR3 is TGTGCCAGCAGTGCACTAGCGGGAGGATACACCGGGGAGCTGTTTTTT. This translates into CASSALAGGYTGELFF.